The entry that follows covers one TCR beta chain sequence. The target antigen is unknown. J lost 7 bases, V lost 0 bases, and 6 bases had no gene match. The CDR3 loop spans 15 amino acids. Germline V CDR1 and CDR2: SGDLS, YYNGEE. This entry comes from a study of beta chain features in type 1 diabetes. Study context: The examined sorted cells totaled 107,917,701 across samples. Study-wide points: VDJ junctions sequenced from type 1 diabetes patients showed fewer insertions and more deletions.

Sequencing targeted expressed TCRB transcripts, as all isolated RNA had been reverse transcribed. For naive, central memory and regulatory T cell samples, reads averaged roughly 3.7 million. The data were produced by immunoSEQ multiplex PCR, yet TCRdb's version contains in-frame clones alone and is incomplete. The profile shows under 250,000 clones, 25% to 35% of them singletons. The clonotype originates from a young man in good health. The chain is built from TRBV9 and TRBJ2-2; 7 nucleotides match TRBD1. The sample comprised central memory CD4+ T cells from blood. CDR3 protein: CASSVDGTALGELFF. The CDR3 DNA reads TGTGCCAGCAGCGTAGACGGGACAGCCCTCGGGGAGCTGTTTTTT.